The 24 T cell receptor beta chains in this list originate from one sample, sequenced in a study of shared clonotypes between healthy human individuals. The method was immunoSEQ multiplex PCR; TCRdb's version includes in-frame clones alone and lacks a portion of them. The data hold around 2,000,000 clones, with 85% to 95% observed a single time. Sequenced input: naive CD4+ T cells sorted from blood. The subset was: CD45RA+ positively selected. These receptors all come from a man younger than 35 in good health.

This chain joins TRBV10-3 and TRBJ2-7; D is ambiguous. Germline loops: CDR1 ENHRY, CDR2 SYGVKD. V gave up 6 bases and J gave up 0 bases, with 9 bases separating them. The CDR3 extends over 13 amino acids. CDR3: CAISLQSSYEQYF. The CDR3 DNA follows: TGTGCCATCAGCTTACAGAGCTCCTACGAGCAGTACTTC.

The chain employs TRBV25-1 and TRBJ2-2, with D maybe TRBD1 (5 bases). V was cut by 4 bases and J by 1 base, with 7 bases left in between. In germline, CDR1 is MGHDK, CDR2 SYGVNS. This CDR3 has 14 amino acids. The CDR3, as DNA: TGTGCCAGCAGTGCCGACAGGAACACCGGGGAGCTGTTTTTT. Translating gives CASSADRNTGELFF.

The chain uses TRBV10-1 and TRBJ2-7; possibly TRBD2 for D (6 bases). The CDR3 covers 18 residues. The ends were cut back, 3 bases at V and 2 bases at J, with 23 bases in the middle. The germline V gene encodes CDR1 WNHNN and CDR2 SYGVQD (reference sequence). As DNA, the CDR3 is TGCGCCAGCAGTGAATTTAGCGGCAACCCAGTGCCAACCTACGAGCAGTACTTC. This gives the protein CASSEFSGNPVPTYEQYF.

CDR3 protein: CASSLLPEDTQYF. CDR3 nucleotides: TGTGCCAGCAGTTTACTCCCGGAAGATACGCAGTATTTT. This chain connects TRBV28 to TRBJ2-3; D is unresolved. The germline V gene encodes CDR1 MDHEN and CDR2 SYDVKM. V was pared by 2 bases and J by 5 bases, with 8 bases between. This CDR3 is built from 13 residues.

The V and J genes are TRBV28 and TRBJ1-6; TRBD1 aligns across 9 bases. The CDR3 is 14 amino acids. After removal of 10 bases from V and 7 bases from J, the junction contained 8 bases not matched to a gene. Germline-derived CDR1 and CDR2 are MDHEN and SYDVKM. The CDR3 region has the DNA TGTGCCACGAATGGACAGGGGCGGAATTCACCCCTCCACTTT. Amino acids: CATNGQGRNSPLHF.

The gene calls are TRBV28 and TRBJ1-4; unclear D gene. The germline gives CDR1 MDHEN, CDR2 SYDVKM. V was shortened by 4 bases and J by 7 bases, with 19 bases between the two germline ends. The CDR3 is 16 amino acids. The CDR3 nucleotides read TGTGCCAGCAGTTACCTTACAGCTCCGGCGAGTGAAAAACTGTTTTTT. Translating gives CASSYLTAPASEKLFF. Based on the CDR3 plus reference TRBV28 and TRBJ1-4, the full variable domain is DVKVTQSSRYLVKRTGEKVFLECVQDMDHENMFWYRQDPGLGLRLIYFSYDVKMKEKGDIPEGYSVSREKKERFSLILESASTNQTSMYLCASSYLTAPASEKLFFGSGTQLSVL.

The count of this clone is one. The chain carries TRBV9 and TRBJ1-3; 7 bases fit TRBD1. Unmatched junction bases numbered 4, after V lost 3 bases and J lost 4 bases. Germline V gene lookup returns CDR1 SGDLS and CDR2 YYNGEE. The CDR3 contains 14 residues. CDR3 nucleotides: TGTGCCAGCAGCGGACAGGGTTACGGAAACACCATATATTTT. Translation gives CASSGQGYGNTIYF.

The chain is built from TRBV14 and TRBJ1-6; the D gene is possibly TRBD1 (6 bases). The V end lost 0 bases, the J end lost 9 bases, and 12 bases lay between the germline ends. This CDR3 is built from 15 residues. CDR1 and CDR2 (germline): SGHDN, FVKESK. The CDR3 DNA is TGTGCCAGCAGCCAAGACTCGGGCAGGGGTTCACCCCTCCACTTT. As protein: CASSQDSGRGSPLHF.

The genes are TRBV29-1 and TRBJ1-2; 7 bases match TRBD1. The CDR3 spans 15 residues. J lost 8 bases, V lost 3 bases, and 15 bases had no gene match. Germline lookup yields CDR1 SQVTM and CDR2 ANQGSEA. The CDR3 region has the DNA TGCAGCGTTGATGAGTCGTGGGACAGTCCTAGGGGCTACACCTTC. It yields the protein CSVDESWDSPRGYTF.

This chain uses TRBV19 with TRBJ1-1; D not resolved. Germline V gives CDR1 LNHDA, CDR2 SQIVND (reference sequence). Trimming stripped 3 bases from V and 0 bases from J, with 8 bases between. The CDR3 runs to 14 residues. The CDR3 sequence is CASSIEAMNTEAFF. DNA of the CDR3: TGTGCCAGTAGTATCGAGGCTATGAACACTGAAGCTTTCTTT. The whole variable domain, remainder taken from reference TRBV19 and TRBJ1-1, is DGGITQSPKYLFRKEGQNVTLSCEQNLNHDAMYWYRQDPGQGLRLIYYSQIVNDFQKGDIAEGYSVSREKKESFPLTVTSAQKNPTAFYLCASSIEAMNTEAFFGQGTRLTVV.

The V gene is TRBV30, the J gene TRBJ2-1; weak D call: TRBD2 (5 bases). The ends were cut back, 2 bases at V and 4 bases at J, with 21 bases in the middle. In germline, CDR1 is GTSNPN, CDR2 SVGIG (reference sequence). The CDR3 contains 17 residues. CDR3 in DNA: TGTGCCTGGAGTCGAACCCTAATACCGGACTCTTACAATGAGCAGTTCTTC. Translated: CAWSRTLIPDSYNEQFF.

The gene calls are TRBV28 and TRBJ1-1; 8 positions agree with TRBD1. The CDR3 is 14 residues long. V lost 8 bases to trimming and J lost 7 bases; unmatched junction nucleotides: 12. Looked up from germline, CDR1 is MDHEN and CDR2 is SYDVKM. The CDR3 region is CASGSTGEKSEAFF. The CDR3 DNA follows: TGTGCCAGCGGGTCGACAGGGGAGAAGAGTGAAGCTTTCTTT.

The V call is TRBV19, the J call TRBJ2-7; 9 bases match TRBD1. The trim removed 3 bases at V and 5 bases at J, leaving 11 bases unmatched. Germline V gene sequence: CDR1 LNHDA, CDR2 SQIVND (reference sequence). The CDR3 is 16 amino acids. As DNA, the CDR3 is TGTGCCAGTAGTATTCGTCCCGGGACAGGGTCCAACGAGCAGTACTTC. Its protein is CASSIRPGTGSNEQYF.

Points on this clone: This CDR3 fails to terminate in the conserved phenylalanine or tryptophan, so it likely reflects a read error. The limits of the CDR3 on the DNA are not certain, so only TCRdb's listed CDR3 is given. The chain has TRBV20-1 and TRBJ1-2; the table's D call TRBD1 went unverified against the DNA. Looked up from germline, CDR1 is DFQATT and CDR2 is SNEGSKA (reference sequence). Counting both end residues, the CDR3 totals 9 amino acids. The CDR3 sequence is CSAGWDRLL.

V is TRBV7-8 and J is TRBJ1-4; no reliable D call. The CDR3 extends over 14 amino acids. Germline-derived CDR1 and CDR2 are SGHVS and FQNEAQ. V was cut by 4 bases and J by 8 bases, with 14 bases left in between. CDR3 in amino acids: CASSYGLVVEKLFF. The CDR3 bases are TGTGCCAGCAGCTACGGGCTGGTTGTAGAAAAACTGTTTTTT.

This clone was counted once. The chain has TRBV7-9 and TRBJ2-5; 7 bases are a match to TRBD1. Germline V gene data show CDR1 as SEHNR and CDR2 as FQNEAQ (reference sequence). The CDR3 contains 14 residues. Trimming cost V 2 bases and J 4 bases; bases outside gene matches: 4. CDR3 sequence (DNA): TGTGCCAGCAGCTTAAAGGGGGCGCGAGAGACCCAGTACTTC. Protein: CASSLKGARETQYF.

The chain employs TRBV11-3 and TRBJ1-3; D remains ambiguous. CDR3 length: 14 residues. V lost 4 bases, J lost 3 bases, and 10 bases lay in between. Per germline, CDR1 SGHNT and CDR2 YENEEA. The CDR3 protein is CASSSSLLGNTIYF. The CDR3 bases are TGTGCCAGCAGCTCTTCTTTGCTTGGAAACACCATATATTTT.

The V gene is TRBV6-6, the J gene TRBJ2-4; the match to TRBD1 covers 7 bases. The V segment lost 8 bases and the J segment 3 bases; nucleotides outside the gene matches: 7. The germline V gene encodes CDR1 MNHNY and CDR2 SVGAGI (reference sequence). The CDR3 extends over 14 amino acids. CDR3 nucleotides: TGTGCCAGCGACAGGGAAGGGGGCAAAAACATTCAGTACTTC. The encoded protein is CASDREGGKNIQYF.

The gene calls are TRBV5-4 and TRBJ2-3; 9 bases are shared with TRBD1. Per the germline V gene, CDR1 is SGHNT and CDR2 is YYREEE (reference sequence). V was clipped by 4 bases and J by 4 bases; unmatched bases: 7. The CDR3 has 15 residues. For the CDR3, the DNA is TGTGCCAGCAGCCGTGGGGGACAGGGCCCAGATACGCAGTATTTT. It yields the protein CASSRGGQGPDTQYF.

The rearrangement joins TRBV7-9 to TRBJ1-5; TRBD1 agrees at 7 bases. The CDR3 is 16 amino acids. Germline values: CDR1 SEHNR, CDR2 FQNEAQ (reference sequence). V dropped 0 bases and J dropped 2; count of bases not matched to a gene: 4. DNA for the CDR3: TGTGCCAGCAGCTTAGCGACAGGGCTAGGCAATCAGCCCCAGCATTTT. Amino acids: CASSLATGLGNQPQHF.

This clone appeared once. The chain carries TRBV6-1 and TRBJ1-2; TRBD1 might be the D (5 bases). Trimming took off 1 base at V and 3 bases at J, with 12 bases between the two ends. Germline-derived CDR1 and CDR2 are MNHNS and SASEGT. The CDR3 is 15 residues long. The CDR3 sequence is CASSEGQGNYYGYTF. For the CDR3, the DNA is TGTGCCAGCAGTGAAGGGCAGGGAAATTACTATGGCTACACCTTC.

The chain has TRBV27 and TRBJ2-3; D gene unclear. Trimming removed 6 bases from V and 5 bases from J, with 6 bases in between. Germline values: CDR1 MNHEY, CDR2 SMNVEV (reference sequence). There are 11 residues in the CDR3. Written as DNA, the CDR3 is TGTGCCAGCAGAAGTATAGATACGCAGTATTTT. Amino acids: CASRSIDTQYF.

This clone was detected once. This chain uses TRBV11-1 with TRBJ1-2; the D is unclear. The CDR3 covers 14 residues. Germline CDR1 is SGHAT and CDR2 is FQDESV (reference sequence). The V end was cut by 0 bases, the J end by 4 bases, with 9 bases between. As DNA, the CDR3 is TGTGCCAGCAGCTTAGCGATGGGCGGCTATGGCTACACCTTC. This translates into CASSLAMGGYGYTF. Supplemented by reference TRBV11-1 and TRBJ1-2, the full variable domain reads EAEVAQSPRYKITEKSQAVAFWCDPISGHATLYWYRQILGQGPELLVQFQDESVVDDSQLPKDRFSAERLKGVDSTLKIQPAELGDSAMYLCASSLAMGGYGYTFGSGTRLTVV.

The chain is built from TRBV13 and TRBJ2-2, with D uncertain. V dropped 5 bases and J dropped 4 bases, with 20 bases sitting between them. The CDR3 extends over 17 amino acids. The germline gives CDR1 PRHDT, CDR2 FYEKMQ (reference sequence). In DNA form, the CDR3 reads TGTGCCAGCAGCGAGACCTCCTCCACACTCATCACCGGGGAGCTGTTTTTT. This encodes CASSETSSTLITGELFF.